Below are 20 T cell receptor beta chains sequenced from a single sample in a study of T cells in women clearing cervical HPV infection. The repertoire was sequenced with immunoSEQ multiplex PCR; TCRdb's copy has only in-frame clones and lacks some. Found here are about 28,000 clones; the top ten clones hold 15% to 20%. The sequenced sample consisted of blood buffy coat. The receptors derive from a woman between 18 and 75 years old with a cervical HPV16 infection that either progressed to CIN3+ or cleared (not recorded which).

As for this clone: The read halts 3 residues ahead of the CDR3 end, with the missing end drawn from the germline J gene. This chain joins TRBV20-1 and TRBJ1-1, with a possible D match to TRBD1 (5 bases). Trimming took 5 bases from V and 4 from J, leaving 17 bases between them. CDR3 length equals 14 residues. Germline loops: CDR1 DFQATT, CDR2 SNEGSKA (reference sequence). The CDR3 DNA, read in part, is TGCAGTGCTCGAAACAGGTTGGGATTCACTGAA. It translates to CSARNRLGFTE. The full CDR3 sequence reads CSARNRLGFTEAFF.

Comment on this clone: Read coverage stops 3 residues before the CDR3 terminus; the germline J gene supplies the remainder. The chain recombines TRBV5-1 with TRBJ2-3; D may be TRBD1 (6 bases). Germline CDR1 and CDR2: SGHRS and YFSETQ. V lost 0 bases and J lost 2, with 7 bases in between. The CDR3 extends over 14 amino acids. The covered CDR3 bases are TGCGCCAGCAGCTTGGACAGGGCCACAGATACG. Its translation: CASSLDRATDT. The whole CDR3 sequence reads CASSLDRATDTQYF.

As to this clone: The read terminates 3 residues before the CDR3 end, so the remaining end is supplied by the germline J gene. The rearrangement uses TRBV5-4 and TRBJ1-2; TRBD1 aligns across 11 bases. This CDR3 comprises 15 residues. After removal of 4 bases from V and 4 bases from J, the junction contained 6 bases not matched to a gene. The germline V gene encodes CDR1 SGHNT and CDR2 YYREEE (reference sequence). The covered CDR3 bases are TGTGCCAGCAGCCAGGACAGGGGGCGCGCCTATGGC. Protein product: CASSQDRGRAYG. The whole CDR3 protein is CASSQDRGRAYGYTF.

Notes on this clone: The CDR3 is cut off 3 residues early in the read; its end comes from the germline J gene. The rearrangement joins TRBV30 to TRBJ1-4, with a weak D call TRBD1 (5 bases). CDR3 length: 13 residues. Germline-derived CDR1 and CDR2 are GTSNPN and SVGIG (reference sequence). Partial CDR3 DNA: TGTGCCTGGAGTTGGGCAACAGGTTCACCA. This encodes CAWSWATGSP. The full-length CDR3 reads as CAWSWATGSPLFF.

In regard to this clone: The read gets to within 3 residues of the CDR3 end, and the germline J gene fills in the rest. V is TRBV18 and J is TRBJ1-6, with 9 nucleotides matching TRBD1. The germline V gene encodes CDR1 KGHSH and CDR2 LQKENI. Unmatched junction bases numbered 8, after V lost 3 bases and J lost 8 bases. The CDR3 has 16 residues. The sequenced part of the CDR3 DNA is TGTGCCAGCTCACCTCCGGGACAGGGCTTTGATTCACCC. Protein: CASSPPGQGFDSP. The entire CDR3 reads CASSPPGQGFDSPLHF.

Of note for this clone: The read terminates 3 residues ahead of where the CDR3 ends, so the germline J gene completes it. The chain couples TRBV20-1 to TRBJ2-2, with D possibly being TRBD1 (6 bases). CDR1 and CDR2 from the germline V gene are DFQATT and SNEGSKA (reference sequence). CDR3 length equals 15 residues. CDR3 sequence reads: CSARARTDKREKLFF. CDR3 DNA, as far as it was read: TGCAGTGCTAGAGCCCGGACAGATAAAAGGGAAAAG.

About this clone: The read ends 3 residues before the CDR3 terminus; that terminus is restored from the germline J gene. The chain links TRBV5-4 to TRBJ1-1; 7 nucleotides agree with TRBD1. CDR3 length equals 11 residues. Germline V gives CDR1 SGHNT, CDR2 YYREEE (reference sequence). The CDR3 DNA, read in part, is TGTGCCAGCAGCTTGGAGGGGGCA. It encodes CASSLEGA. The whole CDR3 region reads CASSLEGAAFF.

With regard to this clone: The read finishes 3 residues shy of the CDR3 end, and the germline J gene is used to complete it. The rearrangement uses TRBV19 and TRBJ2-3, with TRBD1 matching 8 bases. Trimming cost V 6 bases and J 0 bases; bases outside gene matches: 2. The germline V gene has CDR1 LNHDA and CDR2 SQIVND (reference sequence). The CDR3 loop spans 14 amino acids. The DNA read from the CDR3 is TGTGCCAGTAGGCGACAGGGGAGCACAGATACG. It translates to CASRRQGSTDT. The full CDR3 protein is CASRRQGSTDTQYF.

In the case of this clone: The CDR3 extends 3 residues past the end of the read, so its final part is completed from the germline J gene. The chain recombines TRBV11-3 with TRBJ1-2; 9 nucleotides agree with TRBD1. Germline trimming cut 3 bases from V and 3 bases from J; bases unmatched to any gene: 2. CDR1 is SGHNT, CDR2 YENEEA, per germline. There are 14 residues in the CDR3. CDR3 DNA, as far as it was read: TGTGCCAGCAGCTTCGGACAGGGGCACTATGGC. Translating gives CASSFGQGHYG. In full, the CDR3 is CASSFGQGHYGYTF.

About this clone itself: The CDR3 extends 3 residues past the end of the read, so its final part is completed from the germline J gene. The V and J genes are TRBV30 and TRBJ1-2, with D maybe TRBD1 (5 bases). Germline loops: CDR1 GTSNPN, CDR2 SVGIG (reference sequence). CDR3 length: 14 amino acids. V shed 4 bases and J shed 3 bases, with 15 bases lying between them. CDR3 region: CAWIQGVTYYGYTF. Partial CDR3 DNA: TGTGCCTGGATCCAGGGAGTTACCTACTATGGC.

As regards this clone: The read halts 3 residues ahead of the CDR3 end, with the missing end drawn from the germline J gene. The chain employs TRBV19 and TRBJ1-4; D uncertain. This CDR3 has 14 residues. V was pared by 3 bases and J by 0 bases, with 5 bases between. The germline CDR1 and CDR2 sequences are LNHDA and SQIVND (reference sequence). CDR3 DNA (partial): TGTGCCAGTAGTATGGCGGCAACTAATGAAAAA. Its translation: CASSMAATNEK. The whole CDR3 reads CASSMAATNEKLFF.

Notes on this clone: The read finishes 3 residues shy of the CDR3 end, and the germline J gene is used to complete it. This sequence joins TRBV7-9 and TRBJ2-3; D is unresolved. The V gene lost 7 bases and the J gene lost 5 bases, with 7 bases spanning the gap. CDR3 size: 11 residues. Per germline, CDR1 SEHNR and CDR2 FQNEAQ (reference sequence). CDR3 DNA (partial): TGTGCCAGCAACCTAAAAGATACG. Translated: CASNLKDT. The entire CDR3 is CASNLKDTQYF.

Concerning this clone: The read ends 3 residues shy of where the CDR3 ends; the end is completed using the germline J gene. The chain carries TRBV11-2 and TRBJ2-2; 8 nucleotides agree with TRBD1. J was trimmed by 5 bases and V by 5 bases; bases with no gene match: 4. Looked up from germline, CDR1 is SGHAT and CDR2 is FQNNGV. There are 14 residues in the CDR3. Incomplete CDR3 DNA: TGTGCCAGCAGCCGTTACAGGGGGACCGGGGAG. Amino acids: CASSRYRGTGE. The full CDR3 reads CASSRYRGTGELFF.

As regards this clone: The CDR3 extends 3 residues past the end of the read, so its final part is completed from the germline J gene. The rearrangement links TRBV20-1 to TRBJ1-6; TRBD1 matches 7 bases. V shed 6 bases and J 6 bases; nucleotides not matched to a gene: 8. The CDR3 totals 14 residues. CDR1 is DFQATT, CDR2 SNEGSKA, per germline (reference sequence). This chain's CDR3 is CSAERGQGNSPLHF. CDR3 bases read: TGCAGTGCCGAAAGGGGGCAGGGTAATTCACCC.

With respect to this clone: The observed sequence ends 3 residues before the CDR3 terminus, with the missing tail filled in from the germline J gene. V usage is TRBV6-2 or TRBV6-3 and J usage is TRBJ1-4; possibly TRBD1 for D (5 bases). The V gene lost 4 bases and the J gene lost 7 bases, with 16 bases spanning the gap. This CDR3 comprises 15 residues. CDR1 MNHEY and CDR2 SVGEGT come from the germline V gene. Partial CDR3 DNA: TGTGCCAGCAGTTTCGCCAGGGTACGGATTGAAAAA. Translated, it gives CASSFARVRIEK. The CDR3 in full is CASSFARVRIEKLFF.

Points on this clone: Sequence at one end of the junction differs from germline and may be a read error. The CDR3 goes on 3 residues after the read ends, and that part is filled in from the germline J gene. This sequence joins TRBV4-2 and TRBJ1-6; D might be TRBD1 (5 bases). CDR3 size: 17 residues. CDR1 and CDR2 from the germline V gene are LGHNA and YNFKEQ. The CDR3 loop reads CASSHRQKGPLNSPLHF. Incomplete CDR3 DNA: TGCGCCAGCAGCCACCGCCAAAAGGGGCCCCTTAATTCACCC.

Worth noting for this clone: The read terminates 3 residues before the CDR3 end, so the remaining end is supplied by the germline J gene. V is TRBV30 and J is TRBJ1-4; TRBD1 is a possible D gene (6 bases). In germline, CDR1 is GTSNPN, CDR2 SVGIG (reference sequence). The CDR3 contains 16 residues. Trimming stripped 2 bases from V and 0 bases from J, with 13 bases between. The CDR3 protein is CAWSISRTATNEKLFF. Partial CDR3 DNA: TGTGCCTGGAGTATTTCCCGGACAGCAACTAATGAAAAA. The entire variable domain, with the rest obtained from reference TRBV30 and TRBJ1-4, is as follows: SQTIHQWPATLVQPVGSPLSLECTVEGTSNPNLYWYRQAAGRGLQLLFYSVGIGQISSEVPQNLSASRPQDRQFILSSKKLLLSDSGFYLCAWSISRTATNEKLFFGSGTQLSVL.

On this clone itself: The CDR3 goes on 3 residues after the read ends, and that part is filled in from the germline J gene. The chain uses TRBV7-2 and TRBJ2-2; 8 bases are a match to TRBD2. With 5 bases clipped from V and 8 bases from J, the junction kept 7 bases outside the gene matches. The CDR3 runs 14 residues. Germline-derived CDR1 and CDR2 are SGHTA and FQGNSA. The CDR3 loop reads CASSLKREIGELFF. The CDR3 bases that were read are TGTGCCAGCAGCCTTAAGCGGGAGATAGGGGAG.

The CDR3 region is CASSEYPGQGIDYTF. The CDR3 bases that were read are TGTGCCAGCAGTGAATACCCGGGACAGGGAATAGAC. The chain recombines TRBV2 with TRBJ1-2, with TRBD1 matching over 9 bases. The sequence runs out 3 residues before the end of the CDR3; the remainder is reconstructed from the germline J gene. The V gene's germline CDR1 is SNHLY and CDR2 FYNNEI. CDR3 length equals 15 residues.

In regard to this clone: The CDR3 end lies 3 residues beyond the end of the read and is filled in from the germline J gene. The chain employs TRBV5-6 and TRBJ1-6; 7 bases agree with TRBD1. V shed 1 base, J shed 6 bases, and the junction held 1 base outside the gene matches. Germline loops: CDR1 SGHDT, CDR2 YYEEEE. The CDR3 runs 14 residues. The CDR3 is CASSLPGGNSPLHF. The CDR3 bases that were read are TGTGCCAGCAGCTTGCCAGGGGGTAATTCACCC.